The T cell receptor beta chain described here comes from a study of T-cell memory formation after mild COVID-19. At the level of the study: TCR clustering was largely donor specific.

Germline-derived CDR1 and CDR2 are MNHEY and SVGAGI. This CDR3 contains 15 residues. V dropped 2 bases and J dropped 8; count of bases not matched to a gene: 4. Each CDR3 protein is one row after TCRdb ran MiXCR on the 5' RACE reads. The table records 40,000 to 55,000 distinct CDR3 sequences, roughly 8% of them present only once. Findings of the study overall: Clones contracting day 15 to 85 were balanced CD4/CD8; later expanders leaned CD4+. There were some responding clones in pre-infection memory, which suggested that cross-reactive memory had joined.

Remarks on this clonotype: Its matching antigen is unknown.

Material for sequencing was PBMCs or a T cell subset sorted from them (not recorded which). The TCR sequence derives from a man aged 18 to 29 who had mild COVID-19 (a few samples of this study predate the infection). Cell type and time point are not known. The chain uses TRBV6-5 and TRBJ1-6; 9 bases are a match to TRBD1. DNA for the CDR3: TGTGCCAGCAGTTACGGGGGGACAGGGCATTCACCCCTCCACTTT. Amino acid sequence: CASSYGGTGHSPLHF.